Sequencing of this TCR beta chain was carried out in a study of blood T cell repertoires in COVID-19 (dated by TCRdb to 2020 to 2021). Regarding the research as a whole: Collaborator samples came from the United States, Italy and Spain and covered acute and convalescent phases of COVID-19. The prospective study material was composed of cDNA or gDNA derived from T cells, B-cell-depleted T cells, or PBMCs. The dataset comprised deeply sampled blood TCRbeta repertoires from subjects exposed to, actively infected with, or recovered from COVID-19. The repertoires were released in a freely available public database meant as a resource for research on the immune response to SARS-CoV-2. The samples were drawn from the first 160 participants of the ongoing ImmuneRACE study and from 1,254 subjects provided by 6 global collaborators. Nearly every sample came with metadata listing a de-identified subject ID, COVID-19 status, age in years and sex. Where available, HLA class I and class II types were taken from metadata supplied by the sample provider and were not determined by assay-based typing. The study at large found these results: Clinical and demographic metadata were provided uncurated, with the amount varying by source and participant.

TCRbeta CDR3 regions were amplified from genomic DNA using the immunoSEQ Assay, a bias-controlled multiplex PCR. The published analysis was carried out like this. Nucleated cell counts per sample were estimated from amplification of reference gene primers within the assay. Sequence reads were collapsed and filtered to measure the absolute abundance of every unique TCRbeta CDR3 rearrangement. For each sample, productive Simpson clonality was calculated as the square root of Simpson's diversity index across productive rearrangements. The table comes from immuneACCESS by way of TCRdb, which keeps in-frame sequences with V and J called. Part of the clones is missing from these tables; in studies checked, under half for an unresolved V gene and the rest for unknown reasons. V and J calls and clone size are those listed in that table; D and trimming were worked out from the DNA. The sample includes over 200,000 clones, with roughly 90% observed a single time. Less than 3.5% of the sample is held by the ten biggest clonotypes.

The CDR3 goes from the cysteine to the phenylalanine over 17 residues. Of all the DNA, just the CDR3 is kept, 51 bases in frame from base 1. CDR1 and CDR2 are drawn from the germline V gene (reference sequence): SGHKS, YYEKEE. Trimming removed 0 bases from V and 3 bases from J, leaving 19 bases between the germline ends. Note on this clone: Its antigen has not been determined. No quality values exist for individual bases; no much larger clone is one base distant.

Whole blood was collected in K2EDTA tubes by collaborating institutions according to the institutions' own protocols. Collaborator samples were shipped for TCRbeta analysis as frozen whole blood, isolated PBMCs, or DNA extracted from either sample type. Sequencing was done on a sample of peripheral blood. The chain was built from TRBV5-5 and TRBJ2-7; the D gene is perhaps TRBD1, from 5 matching bases. This receptor was obtained from a woman between 55 and 75 years old with acute or convalescent COVID-19. The bases read TGTGCCAGCAGCTTGGGGGTCCGAGACAGAGGTAGCTACGAGCAGTACTTC. It encodes CASSLGVRDRGSYEQYF.